Listed below are T cell receptor beta chains from one sample, sequenced in a study of blood T cell repertoires in COVID-19. Clones were read by immunoSEQ multiplex PCR, and TCRdb kept only the in-frame ones, dropping some. This repertoire shows around 300,000 clones, around 85% found once; its top ten account for around 4.5%. Sequencing was carried out using peripheral blood. All receptors come from a woman between 45 and 65 years old with active or convalescent COVID-19. Each CDR3 is given with its conserved first and last residue. The order of the fields is D gene, CDR3 length, J gene, V gene, CDR3 protein, CDR3 DNA. The D gene is left open where the match is weak.

d_call: -; cdr3_length: 15; j_call: TRBJ1-6; v_call: TRBV5-8; cdr3_aa: CASSLGGQGSSPLHF; cdr3_nt: TGTGCCAGCAGCCTCGGAGGGCAGGGAAGTTCACCCCTCCACTTT
d_call: -; cdr3_length: 16; j_call: TRBJ2-2; v_call: TRBV7-7; cdr3_aa: CASSLLQGLDTGELFF; cdr3_nt: TGTGCCAGCAGCCTTCTACAGGGTCTGGACACCGGGGAGCTGTTTTTT
d_call: -; cdr3_length: 15; j_call: TRBJ1-2; v_call: TRBV24-1; cdr3_aa: CATSAGRAGHYGYTF; cdr3_nt: TGTGCCACCAGTGCCGGAAGGGCAGGGCACTATGGCTACACCTTC
d_call: -; cdr3_length: 15; j_call: TRBJ1-1; v_call: TRBV28; cdr3_aa: CASSRPPGSNTEAFF; cdr3_nt: TGTGCCAGCAGTCGCCCTCCGGGATCGAACACTGAAGCTTTCTTT
d_call: -; cdr3_length: 13; j_call: TRBJ1-5; v_call: TRBV2; cdr3_aa: CASSDSENQPQHF; cdr3_nt: TGTGCCAGCAGTGATTCGGAGAATCAGCCCCAGCATTTT
d_call: -; cdr3_length: 14; j_call: TRBJ1-2; v_call: TRBV5-1; cdr3_aa: CASSSGGGHYGYTF; cdr3_nt: TGCGCCAGCAGCTCAGGCGGGGGACACTATGGCTACACCTTC
d_call: TRBD2; cdr3_length: 16; j_call: TRBJ2-2; v_call: TRBV19; cdr3_aa: CASTKTSGMNTGELFF; cdr3_nt: TGTGCCAGTACCAAGACTAGCGGGATGAACACCGGGGAGCTGTTTTTT
d_call: TRBD1; cdr3_length: 16; j_call: TRBJ1-6; v_call: TRBV19; cdr3_aa: CASSIDRGPYNSPLHF; cdr3_nt: TGTGCCAGTAGTATCGACAGGGGTCCCTATAATTCACCCCTCCACTTT
d_call: TRBD1; cdr3_length: 14; j_call: TRBJ1-5; v_call: TRBV19; cdr3_aa: CASSARTGFDPQHF; cdr3_nt: TGTGCCAGTAGTGCCCGGACAGGGTTTGATCCCCAGCATTTT
d_call: -; cdr3_length: 13; j_call: TRBJ1-2; v_call: TRBV2; cdr3_aa: CASSEALQDGYTF; cdr3_nt: TGTGCCAGCAGTGAAGCTCTTCAGGATGGCTACACCTTC